The next 31 T cell receptor beta chains were all read from a single sample in a study of spatial heterogeneity in lung cancer. Whole-study results and caveats: For expanded intratumoral alpha and beta TCRs, counts tracked tumor mutation counts.

TCRdb re-derived calls from the 5' RACE reads in MiXCR, one entry per CDR3 protein. Among under 2,500 distinct CDR3 sequences listed, over 20% were seen once. Specified time point: sample taken at primary tumor resection. These TCRs are of unknown antigen specificity. The sequencing used lung tumor tissue, collected at surgery. The origin of the receptors is a male donor with early-stage non-small cell lung cancer.

This clonotype was detected ten times or more. This beta chain slipped into a library made for alpha chains as a stray read, so its size is not meaningful. The V and J genes are TRBV28 and TRBJ1-1, with D possibly TRBD1 on 5 matching bases. The CDR3 consists of 14 residues. Germline-derived CDR1 and CDR2 are MDHEN and SYDVKM. Deletions cut 5 bases from V and 6 bases from J, with 16 bases between. The CDR3 nucleotides read TGTGCCAGCAGTCAGGGCGGACCCCAAGCTGAAGCTTTCTTT. It is translated as CASSQGGPQAEAFF.

In the case of this clonotype: With the library built for alpha chains, this beta chain is off target and its frequency is not meaningful. The chain uses TRBV5-1 and TRBJ1-1; unclear D gene. Deletions cut 4 bases from V and 6 bases from J, with 19 bases between. Looked up from germline, CDR1 is SGHRS and CDR2 is YFSETQ. The CDR3 has 15 amino acids. The CDR3, as DNA: TGCGCCAGCAGCGTTTACGGGGAAAGGAGCCCTGAAGCTTTCTTT. Translation gives CASSVYGERSPEAFF.

In this sample, this clonotype turned up many times. This beta chain is an unintended read in a library built for alpha chains; its size means little. DNA for the CDR3: TGCAGCGCGGTGACAGGGCCTATGAACACTGAAGCTTTCTTT. Translating it yields CSAVTGPMNTEAFF. The chain combines TRBV29-1 with TRBJ1-1, with TRBD1 matching over 7 bases. The CDR3 has 14 amino acids. In germline, CDR1 is SQVTM, CDR2 ANQGSEA. The junction had 8 bases not matched to a gene; V was cut back by 7 bases and J by 0 bases.

The sample holds a few counts of this clonotype. Because this beta chain is a stray read in a library intended to capture alpha chains, its abundance should not be given much weight. This chain links TRBV20-1 with TRBJ2-3; D unresolved. From germline, CDR1 is DFQATT and CDR2 SNEGSKA (reference sequence). Between the trimmed V and J ends, which lost 2 bases and 4 bases, there was a span of 22 bases. CDR3 length: 17 amino acids. As DNA, the CDR3 is TGCAGTGCTAGATCCCTAGGAGAGATGTGGGTCGCAGATACGCAGTATTTT. Its translation is CSARSLGEMWVADTQYF.

A note on this clonotype: The library was designed around alpha chains, so this beta chain is a stray read whose abundance carries little weight. V gene TRBV13 combines with J gene TRBJ2-7; either TRBD1 or TRBD2 may fit D (5 bases each). The V and J ends lost 4 bases and 5 bases respectively, with 18 bases between them. The CDR3 sequence is 15 residues long. Germline CDR1 reads PRHDT; CDR2 reads FYEKMQ (reference sequence). CDR3 nucleotides: TGTGCCAGCAGCTCCGCCGGGGCGAGATGGGACGAGCAGTACTTC. It codes for CASSSAGARWDEQYF. Using reference TRBV13 and TRBJ2-7 for the parts outside the CDR3, the full variable domain is AAGVIQSPRHLIKEKRETATLKCYPIPRHDTVYWYQQGPGQDPQFLISFYEKMQSDKGSIPDRFSAQQFSDYHSELNMSSLELGDSALYFCASSSAGARWDEQYFGPGTRLTVT.

This clonotype was detected only a few times. This beta chain came through as a stray read in a library set up for alpha chains, and its size says little. The J gene is TRBJ1-2, the V gene TRBV4-1; D remains unclear. CDR1 is MGHRA and CDR2 is YSYEKL in the germline V gene. This CDR3 has 13 amino acids. Trimming removed 2 bases from V and 8 bases from J, with 12 bases in between. CDR3 DNA sequence: TGCGCCAGCAGCCAATCGGACGTCTCGGGCTACACCTTC. This gives the protein CASSQSDVSGYTF.

On this clonotype: One end of the junction fails to match germline, which may point to a read error. This beta chain is off target for a library built for alpha chains, so its abundance means little. The chain has TRBV5-6 and TRBJ2-1; possibly TRBD1 or TRBD2 for D (5 bases each). The CDR3 runs to 13 residues. CDR1 SGHDT and CDR2 YYEEEE come from the germline V gene. The CDR3: CASTRGPDNEQFF. CDR3 nucleotides: TGTGCAAGCACACGGGGCCCCGACAATGAGCAGTTCTTC.

By its share, this clonotype is medium-sized. Because this beta chain is a stray read in a library intended to capture alpha chains, its abundance should not be given much weight. V gene TRBV27 combines with J gene TRBJ2-2; unclear D gene. This CDR3 spans 11 amino acids. Trimming pared 9 bases from V and 7 bases from J, leaving 9 bases between. Germline V gene sequence: CDR1 MNHEY, CDR2 SMNVEV (reference sequence). CDR3 residues: CASRHLGELFF. The DNA of the CDR3 is TGTGCCAGTAGACATCTCGGGGAGCTGTTTTTT.

Points on this clonotype: With the library built for alpha chains, this beta chain is off target and its frequency is not meaningful. The gene calls are TRBV6-2 or TRBV6-3 and TRBJ1-4, with 7 bases aligning to TRBD1. Germline V gives CDR1 MNHEY, CDR2 SVGEGT. The J segment lost 3 bases and the V segment lost 3 bases, leaving 7 bases of the junction unmatched. The CDR3 extends over 16 amino acids. CDR3 nucleotides: TGTGCCAGCAGTTATGAAACGGGACAGCCTAATGAAAAACTGTTTTTT. Translating gives CASSYETGQPNEKLFF.

This clonotype has more than one count but fewer than ten. Being off target in a library aimed at alpha chains, this beta chain has a size of little meaning. The chain recombines TRBV7-9 with TRBJ2-2; D is possibly TRBD1 (5 bases). The CDR3 spans 15 residues. Trimming removed 4 bases at V and 5 bases at J, with 14 bases between. Germline CDR1 reads SEHNR; CDR2 reads FQNEAQ (reference sequence). The CDR3 region has the DNA TGTGCCAGCAGCTACCGGGCCCCAGGGACCGGGGAGCTGTTTTTT. Its protein product is CASSYRAPGTGELFF. Full variable domain (remainder filled in from reference TRBV7-9 and TRBJ2-2): DTGVSQNPRHKITKRGQNVTFRCDPISEHNRLYWYRQTLGQGPEFLTYFQNEAQLEKSRLLSDRFSAERPKGSFSTLEIQRTEQGDSAMYLCASSYRAPGTGELFFGEGSRLTVL.

This clonotype was observed at least ten times. Since it is a stray read in a library aimed at alpha chains, this beta chain has a size that is not meaningful. The CDR3 DNA sequence: TGTGCCAGCAGCATCGGACAGGGGAGCTATGGCTACACCTTC. Translated, it gives CASSIGQGSYGYTF. The rearrangement uses TRBV7-2 and TRBJ1-2; 9 bases fit TRBD1. CDR3 length equals 14 residues. Germline V gene lookup returns CDR1 SGHTA and CDR2 FQGNSA. V lost 5 bases, J lost 4 bases, and 5 bases stayed unmatched.

This clonotype was seen ten or more times. This beta chain appears as a stray read in a library generated for alpha chains; its size is not informative. The rearrangement uses TRBV4-1 and TRBJ1-1; D unresolved. From germline, CDR1 is MGHRA and CDR2 YSYEKL. Trimming took 0 bases from V and 1 from J, leaving 9 bases between them. The CDR3 length is 15 residues. CDR3 nucleotide sequence: TGCGCCAGCAGCCAAGATAATCTGGCGAACACTGAAGCTTTCTTT. It yields the protein CASSQDNLANTEAFF.

Remarks on this clonotype: This beta chain was picked up by a library intended for alpha chains and is off target, so its count carries little meaning. This chain uses TRBV4-3 with TRBJ2-1, with unresolved D. Trimming took off 1 base at V and 0 bases at J, with 10 bases between the two ends. The V gene's germline CDR1 is LGHNA and CDR2 YSLEER. This CDR3 is built from 16 residues. The CDR3 loop reads CASSQGGYFSYNEQFF. The CDR3 coding sequence is TGCGCCAGCAGCCAAGGCGGCTACTTCTCCTACAATGAGCAGTTCTTC.

This clonotype has a count of ten or more. Being off target in a library aimed at alpha chains, this beta chain has a size of little meaning. The genes are TRBV5-5 and TRBJ1-4, with 9 bases matching TRBD1. The CDR3 has 14 residues. V lost 0 bases to trimming and J lost 7 bases; unmatched junction nucleotides: 1. Germline V gene sequence: CDR1 SGHKS, CDR2 YYEKEE (reference sequence). The DNA of the CDR3 is TGTGCCAGCAGCTTGGACAGGGGGCTTGAAAAACTGTTTTTT. This encodes CASSLDRGLEKLFF. Drawing the rest from reference TRBV5-5 and TRBJ1-4, the complete variable domain is DAGVTQSPTHLIKTRGQQVTLRCSPISGHKSVSWYQQVLGQGPQFIFQYYEKEERGRGNFPDRFSARQFPNYSSELNVNALLLGDSALYLCASSLDRGLEKLFFGSGTQLSVL.

In its sample, this clonotype ranks as medium-sized. This beta chain is an unintended read in a library built for alpha chains; its size means little. The chain carries TRBV6-5 and TRBJ1-5, with D possibly TRBD1 on 6 matching bases. CDR1 is MNHEY, CDR2 SVGAGI, per germline. V was trimmed by 4 bases and J by 1 base, leaving 8 bases between them. This CDR3 spans 14 amino acids. Here the CDR3 reads CASSFDRSNQPQHF. The CDR3 bases are TGTGCCAGCAGTTTTGACAGGAGCAATCAGCCCCAGCATTTT.

Worth noting for this clonotype: This beta chain represents an off-target read in a library built for alpha chains; its size is of limited meaning. V usage is TRBV18 and J usage is TRBJ2-7; D is undetermined. Germline lookup yields CDR1 KGHSH and CDR2 LQKENI. Trimming took off 3 bases at V and 2 bases at J, with 11 bases between the two ends. The CDR3 is made up of 14 amino acids. The CDR3 sequence is CASSPVRSTYEQYF. The DNA for the CDR3 is TGTGCCAGCTCACCGGTCAGGAGCACCTACGAGCAGTACTTC.

By its share, this clonotype is medium-sized. Being off target in a library aimed at alpha chains, this beta chain has a size of little meaning. CDR3 sequence (DNA): TGTGCCAGCAGTTATTTGGGAGTGGATCAGCCCCAGCATTTT. Translating gives CASSYLGVDQPQHF. This chain joins TRBV6-2 or TRBV6-3 and TRBJ1-5; D not resolved. The CDR3 is 14 residues long. Germline loops: CDR1 MNHEY, CDR2 SVGEGT. V was shortened by 3 bases and J by 5 bases, with 11 bases between the two germline ends.

This clonotype is medium-sized within its sample. Little can be read into the size of this beta chain, an off-target read in a library designed for alpha chains. The V and J genes are TRBV6-2 or TRBV6-3 and TRBJ1-1, with 9 bases fitting TRBD1. There are 16 residues in the CDR3. The V gene's germline CDR1 is MNHEY and CDR2 SVGEGT. Trimming removed 4 bases from V and 4 bases from J; junction bases left unmatched: 10. The CDR3 loop is CASSSDKTGGSTEAFF. The CDR3 coding sequence is TGTGCCAGCAGTTCCGACAAGACAGGGGGTAGCACTGAAGCTTTCTTT.

Only a few counts were recorded for this clonotype. With the library built for alpha chains, this beta chain is off target and its frequency is not meaningful. This rearrangement joins TRBV7-9 to TRBJ2-7, with D maybe TRBD1 (6 bases). This CDR3 is built from 16 residues. Germline V lookup: CDR1 SEHNR, CDR2 FQNEAQ (reference sequence). The ends were cut back, 5 bases at V and 3 bases at J, with 20 bases in the middle. CDR3 loop: CASSPYGTWGNYEQYF. CDR3 DNA: TGTGCCAGCAGCCCGTACGGGACATGGGGCAACTACGAGCAGTACTTC.

This clonotype is labeled as medium-sized (0.01 to 0.1%). The library was built for alpha chains, so this beta chain is an off-target read and its size means little. The rearrangement uses TRBV4-2 and TRBJ1-4; D not resolved. The germline V and J ends were trimmed by 0 bases and 7 bases, with 6 bases remaining between them. Germline CDR1 is LGHNA and CDR2 is YNFKEQ. The CDR3 is made up of 13 amino acids. CDR3 DNA sequence: TGTGCCAGCAGCCAAGAGTGGGGTGAAAAACTGTTTTTT. Encoded protein: CASSQEWGEKLFF.

A word on this clonotype: This beta chain came through as a stray read in a library set up for alpha chains, and its size says little. This rearrangement joins TRBV6-1 to TRBJ1-2; 11 bases fit TRBD1. With V trimmed by 2 bases and J by 3 bases, 5 bases remained unmatched. The V gene's germline CDR1 is MNHNS and CDR2 SASEGT. The CDR3 covers 16 residues. CDR3 loop: CASSERTGGLHYGYTF. In DNA form, the CDR3 reads TGTGCCAGCAGTGAAAGGACAGGGGGCTTACACTATGGCTACACCTTC.

The table lists this clonotype with a few counts. This beta chain is a stray sequence in a library constructed for alpha chains; its clone size is not meaningful. This chain links TRBV29-1 with TRBJ2-7, with TRBD1 matching 8 bases. With 6 bases clipped from V and 3 bases from J, the junction kept 7 bases outside the gene matches. The CDR3 totals 13 residues. Looked up from germline, CDR1 is SQVTM and CDR2 is ANQGSEA. CDR3 bases: TGCAGCGTCGCCGGGACAGGACACTACGAGCAGTACTTC. Protein product: CSVAGTGHYEQYF.

This clonotype was detected only a few times. As an off-target read in a library built for alpha chains, this beta chain has a frequency of little significance. The rearrangement links TRBV12-3 or TRBV12-4 to TRBJ1-5; D is unresolved. The length of the CDR3 is 13 residues. The ends were cut back, 5 bases at V and 6 bases at J, with 11 bases in the middle. CDR3 sequence: CASSPVWGQPQHF. Written as DNA, the CDR3 is TGTGCCAGCAGTCCCGTGTGGGGTCAGCCCCAGCATTTT.

This clonotype is medium-sized in the sample. For a library built for alpha chains, this beta chain is a stray read; little rests on its size. V gene TRBV9 combines with J gene TRBJ2-7; D call uncertain. V was trimmed by 4 bases and J by 5 bases, leaving 13 bases between them. The CDR3 consists of 13 residues. Germline V gene lookup returns CDR1 SGDLS and CDR2 YYNGEE. The CDR3 protein is CASSLDGWNEQYF. The CDR3 bases are TGTGCCAGCAGCCTAGACGGTTGGAACGAGCAGTACTTC.

Note on this clonotype: This beta chain slipped into a library made for alpha chains as a stray read, so its size is not meaningful. This chain uses TRBV20-1 with TRBJ1-1; a weak D match, TRBD1 (5 bases). This CDR3 is 13 amino acids long. CDR1 is DFQATT, CDR2 SNEGSKA, per germline (reference sequence). For the CDR3, the DNA is TGCAGCCCCGCCCGGGGGTCGGTTACTGAAGCTTTCTTT. This translates into CSPARGSVTEAFF.

Concerning this clonotype itself: The DNA is omitted, as the CDR3 cannot be located on it reliably, and the CDR3 follows TCRdb's listing. This beta chain is off target for a library built for alpha chains, so its abundance means little. The chain couples TRBV27 to TRBJ2-7; the tabulated D call, TRBD1, remains unverified against the DNA. CDR1 is MNHEY, CDR2 SMNVEV, per germline (reference sequence). The CDR3 has 24 amino acids, counting both end residues. The CDR3 protein is CASSLQTSLYFCASSLSGAYEQYF.

A few counts support this clonotype. Because the library targeted alpha chains, this beta chain is an off-target read whose size means little. This chain uses TRBV3-1 with TRBJ1-2; D is unresolved. CDR3 size: 13 residues. Germline lookup yields CDR1 LGHDT and CDR2 YNNKEL (reference sequence). The V gene lost 4 bases and the J gene lost 8 bases, with 14 bases spanning the gap. This CDR3 reads CASSLQRAGGYTF. In DNA, the CDR3 is TGTGCCAGCAGCCTTCAGAGGGCGGGAGGCTACACCTTC.

This clonotype showed up just a few times. For a library built for alpha chains, this beta chain is a stray read; little rests on its size. This chain joins TRBV6-2 or TRBV6-3 and TRBJ2-5; unclear D gene. The CDR3 has 14 residues. Germline V gene lookup returns CDR1 MNHEY and CDR2 SVGEGT. V lost 6 bases to trimming and J lost 1 base, with 12 bases between them. CDR3 DNA: TGTGCCAGCAGAAACCCGGGCGGCCAAGAGACCCAGTACTTC. Translating gives CASRNPGGQETQYF.

In regard to this clonotype: This beta chain lies outside the target of a library built for alpha chains; its clone size means little. This sequence joins TRBV7-6 and TRBJ1-6; no clear D. Germline loops: CDR1 SGHVS, CDR2 FNYEAQ. The length of the CDR3 is 17 residues. V dropped 1 base and J dropped 0 bases, with 10 bases sitting between them. The CDR3, as DNA: TGTGCCAGCAGCTTAGAACAGACGAGCTCCTATAATTCACCCCTCCACTTT. It is translated as CASSLEQTSSYNSPLHF.

As concerns this clonotype: This beta chain is a stray read from a library made for alpha chains; its abundance is not meaningful. The J gene is TRBJ2-1, the V gene TRBV7-3; D is unclear. The CDR3 is 15 amino acids. With 1 base removed from V and 0 bases from J, the gap between germline ends came to 7 bases. CDR1 is SGHTA and CDR2 is FQGTGA in the germline V gene. The CDR3 region is CASSLMASSYNEQFF. The CDR3 nucleotides read TGTGCCAGCAGCTTAATGGCAAGCTCCTACAATGAGCAGTTCTTC.

By share, this clonotype counts as large. This beta chain is an off-target read within a library intended for alpha chains, so its frequency means little. V usage is TRBV28 and J usage is TRBJ1-1; possible D gene TRBD1, 5 bases. Between the trimmed V and J ends, which lost 3 bases and 2 bases, there was a span of 10 bases. CDR3 size: 14 residues. The germline CDR1 and CDR2 sequences are MDHEN and SYDVKM. CDR3 sequence: CASSLSRVNTEAFF. Here the CDR3 DNA reads TGTGCCAGCAGTTTGAGCAGGGTTAACACTGAAGCTTTCTTT.